This is a list of T cell receptor beta chains from one sample in a study of early T cells in non-severe SARS-CoV-2 infection. TCRdb reprocessed the 5' RACE reads via MiXCR and lists one record per CDR3 protein. In the table there are tens of thousands of distinct CDR3 sequences, less than 5.5% of which are singletons. Sequenced sample: whole blood. The source is an adult who was a healthcare worker with PCR-confirmed SARS-CoV-2 infection or an uninfected control (not recorded which). Both conserved end residues are part of each CDR3. Each record gives: V gene, clone size, J gene, CDR3 protein. The size entry is marked missing in some rows and otherwise reads once, few, many or a size class.

V: TRBV20-1
size: few
J: TRBJ1-3
CDR3: CSDISGNTIYF

V: TRBV5-8
size: many
J: TRBJ2-7
CDR3: CASNPVGTAYF

V: TRBV4-1
size: many
J: TRBJ1-4
CDR3: CASSSTGGPNEKLFF

V: TRBV5-4
size: .
J: TRBJ2-3
CDR3: CASSYGGDTQYF

V: TRBV7-9
size: few
J: TRBJ2-3
CDR3: CASSFDSTDTQYF

V: TRBV7-2
size: few
J: TRBJ1-1
CDR3: CASSRDRGDPEAFF

V: TRBV18
size: many
J: TRBJ2-5
CDR3: CASSPTYRDTAQETQYF

V: TRBV7-2
size: few
J: TRBJ2-2
CDR3: CASSPHSGEDAGELFF

V: TRBV6-5
size: many
J: TRBJ2-2
CDR3: CASSRNRGGELFF

V: TRBV6-2/TRBV6-3
size: many
J: TRBJ2-7
CDR3: CASRGTGEGEQYF

V: TRBV10-3
size: few
J: TRBJ2-7
CDR3: CAISGGQPYEQYF

V: TRBV4-3
size: few
J: TRBJ2-7
CDR3: CASSQGLADSYEQYF

V: TRBV27
size: few
J: TRBJ1-4
CDR3: CASRGAATNEKLFF

V: TRBV6-6
size: many
J: TRBJ1-4
CDR3: CASRTDSNEKLFF